Described below is a single T cell receptor (beta chain) sequence and its context. Under the authors' procedure: How many nucleated cells were present was estimated from reference gene primer amplification. Clones were read by immunoSEQ multiplex PCR, and TCRdb kept only the in-frame ones, dropping some. That table supplies the V and J calls and clone size; D and trimming were determined from the DNA. This repertoire shows around 140,000 clones, around 89% found once; its top ten account for roughly 18%. The CDR3 length is 14 residues. The ends were cut back, 4 bases at V and 5 bases at J, with 15 bases in the middle. In germline, CDR1 is SGHDT, CDR2 YYEEEE. The data were taken from a study of blood T cell repertoires in COVID-19. At the level of the study: Samples taken during acute and convalescent COVID-19 were collected in the United States, Italy and Spain. T cells, B-cell-depleted T cells, or PBMCs provided the cDNA or gDNA that served as material.

This receptor was identified in a man aged 45-65 years with active or convalescent COVID-19. Material for sequencing was peripheral blood. The chain recombines TRBV5-6 with TRBJ2-5, with D possibly TRBD1 on 6 matching bases. CDR3 DNA sequence: TGTGCCAGCAGCGGGCGACAGGAAGGGGAGACCCAGTACTTC. It codes for CASSGRQEGETQYF. Full variable domain (missing parts from reference TRBV5-6 and TRBJ2-5): DAGVTQSPTHLIKTRGQQVTLRCSPKSGHDTVSWYQQALGQGPQFIFQYYEEEERQRGNFPDRFSGHQFPNYSSELNVNALLLGDSALYLCASSGRQEGETQYFGPGTRLLVL.